This T cell receptor beta chain was documented in a study of identical twins. This CDR3 is built from 14 residues. The germline gives CDR1 MDHEN, CDR2 SYDVKM. V was pared by 7 bases and J by 6 bases, with 11 bases of the junction left unmatched. Study-wide results and caveats: Cord blood beta clonotypes that were abundant carried fewer insertions, and memory repertoires showed no such trend.

This clonotype was detected a few times. Its antigen is currently unknown. TCRdb re-analysed the 5' RACE reads in MiXCR, keeping a single row per CDR3 protein. Of around 680,000 distinct CDR3 sequences in the sample, 8.6% were seen once. These records were also assigned to another study, of yellow fever vaccine responses in identical twins.

The sequenced material came from PBMCs. V gene TRBV28 combines with J gene TRBJ2-5; 7 nucleotides line up with TRBD2. The clonotype originates from a woman younger than 30 in good health. CDR3 loop: CASNWAGAGKTQYF. In DNA, the CDR3 is TGTGCCAGCAATTGGGCGGGAGCTGGAAAGACCCAGTACTTC. Full variable domain (remainder filled in from reference TRBV28 and TRBJ2-5): DVKVTQSSRYLVKRTGEKVFLECVQDMDHENMFWYRQDPGLGLRLIYFSYDVKMKEKGDIPEGYSVSREKKERFSLILESASTNQTSMYLCASNWAGAGKTQYFGPGTRLLVL.